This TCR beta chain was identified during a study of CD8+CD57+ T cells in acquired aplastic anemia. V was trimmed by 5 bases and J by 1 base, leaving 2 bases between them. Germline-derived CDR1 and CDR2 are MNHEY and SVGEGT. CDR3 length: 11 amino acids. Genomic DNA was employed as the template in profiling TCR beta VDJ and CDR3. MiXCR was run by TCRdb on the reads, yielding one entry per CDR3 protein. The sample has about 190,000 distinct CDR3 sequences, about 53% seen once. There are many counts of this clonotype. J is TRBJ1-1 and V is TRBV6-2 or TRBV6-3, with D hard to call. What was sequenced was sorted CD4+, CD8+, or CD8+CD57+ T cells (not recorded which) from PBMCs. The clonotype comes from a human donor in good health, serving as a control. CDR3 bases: TGTGCCAGCAGTCGGAACACTGAAGCTTTCTTT. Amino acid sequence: CASSRNTEAFF.